This T cell receptor (beta chain) derives from a study of T cell responses to AZD1222 COVID-19 vaccine. Turning to the study itself: Analyses pooled second doses at about 4 or about 12 weeks. Study findings and constraints: Spike was spanned by vaccine-associated CD4 TCRs, which were dominant at 160-218 and 743-854. Spike-specific TCRs gained breadth and depth after people received two AZD1222 doses. Donor demographics were predominantly white British with a female majority; clonal diversity may be underestimated.

Sequencing was performed with immunoSEQ multiplex PCR; in TCRdb, only in-frame clones are kept and a portion is missing. Here the sample spans 90,000 to 100,000 clones, 85% to 90% being singletons. The CDR3 spans 16 residues. Trimming pared 0 bases from V and 6 bases from J, leaving 18 bases between. Germline CDR1 is SGDLS and CDR2 is YYNGEE. Of note for this clone: No antigen is known for it.

The starting material was peripheral blood, obtained on day 0 of AZD1222 vaccination. This clonotype was sampled from an adult in good health. The rearrangement links TRBV9 to TRBJ1-1; tentatively, D is TRBD1 (5 bases). The CDR3 nucleotides read TGTGCCAGCAGCGTAGGTCTGGGGGACGGGGACGCTGAAGCTTTCTTT. This sequence encodes CASSVGLGDGDAEAFF.